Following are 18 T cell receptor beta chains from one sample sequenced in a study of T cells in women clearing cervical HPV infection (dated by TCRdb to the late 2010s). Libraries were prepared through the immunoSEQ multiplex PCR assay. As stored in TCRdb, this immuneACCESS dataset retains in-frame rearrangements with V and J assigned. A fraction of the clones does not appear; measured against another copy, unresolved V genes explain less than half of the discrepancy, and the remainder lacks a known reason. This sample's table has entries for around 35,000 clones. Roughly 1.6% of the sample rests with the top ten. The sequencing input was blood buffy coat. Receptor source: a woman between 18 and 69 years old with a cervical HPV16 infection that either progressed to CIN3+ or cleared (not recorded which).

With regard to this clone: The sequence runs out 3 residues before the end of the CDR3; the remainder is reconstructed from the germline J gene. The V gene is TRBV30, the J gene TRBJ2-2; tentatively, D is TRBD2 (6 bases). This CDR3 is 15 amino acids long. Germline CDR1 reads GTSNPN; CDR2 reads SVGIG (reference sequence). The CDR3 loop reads CAFKEWRADNEKLFF. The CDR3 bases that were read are TGTGCCTTTAAGGAATGGAGGGCGGACAATGAAAAG.

CDR3 protein: CSARVLTGTYEQYF. The sequenced CDR3 bases are TGCAGTGCTAGAGTCCTGACAGGAACCTACGAG. The chain carries TRBV20-1 and TRBJ2-7; the D gene is possibly TRBD1 (6 bases). The read ends 3 residues shy of where the CDR3 ends; the end is completed using the germline J gene. This CDR3 contains 14 residues. V was clipped by 1 base and J by 2 bases, with 12 bases between them. CDR1 and CDR2 from the germline V gene are DFQATT and SNEGSKA (reference sequence).

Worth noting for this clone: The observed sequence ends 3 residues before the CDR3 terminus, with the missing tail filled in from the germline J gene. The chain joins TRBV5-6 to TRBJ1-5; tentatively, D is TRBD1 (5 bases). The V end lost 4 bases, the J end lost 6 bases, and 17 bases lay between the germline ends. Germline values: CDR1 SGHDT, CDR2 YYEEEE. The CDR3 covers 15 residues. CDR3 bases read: TGTGCCAGCAGCCTGACGCGGCAGGGCGGTCAGCCC. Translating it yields CASSLTRQGGQP. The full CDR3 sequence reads CASSLTRQGGQPQHF.

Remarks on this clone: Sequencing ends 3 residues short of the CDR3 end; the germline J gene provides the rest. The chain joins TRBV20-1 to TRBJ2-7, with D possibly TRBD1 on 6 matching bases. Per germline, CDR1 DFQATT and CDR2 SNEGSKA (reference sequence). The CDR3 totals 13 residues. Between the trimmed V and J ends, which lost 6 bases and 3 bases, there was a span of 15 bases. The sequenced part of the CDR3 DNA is TGCAGTGCCCTCAACGACAGGAGCTACGAG. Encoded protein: CSALNDRSYE. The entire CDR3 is CSALNDRSYEQYF.

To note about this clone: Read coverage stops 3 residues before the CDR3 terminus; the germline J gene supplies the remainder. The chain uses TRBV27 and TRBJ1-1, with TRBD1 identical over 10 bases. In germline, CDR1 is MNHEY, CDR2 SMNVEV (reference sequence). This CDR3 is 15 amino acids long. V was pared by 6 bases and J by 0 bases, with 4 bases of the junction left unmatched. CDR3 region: CASRPDRGLNTEAFF. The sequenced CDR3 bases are TGTGCCAGCAGACCCGACAGGGGGCTGAACACTGAA.

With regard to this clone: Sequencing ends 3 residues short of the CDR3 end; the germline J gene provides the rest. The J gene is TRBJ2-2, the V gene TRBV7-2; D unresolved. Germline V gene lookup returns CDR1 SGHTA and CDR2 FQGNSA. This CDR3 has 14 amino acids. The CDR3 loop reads CASSLSGPDEKLFF. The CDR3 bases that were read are TGTGCCAGCAGCTTAAGTGGGCCGGATGAAAAG.

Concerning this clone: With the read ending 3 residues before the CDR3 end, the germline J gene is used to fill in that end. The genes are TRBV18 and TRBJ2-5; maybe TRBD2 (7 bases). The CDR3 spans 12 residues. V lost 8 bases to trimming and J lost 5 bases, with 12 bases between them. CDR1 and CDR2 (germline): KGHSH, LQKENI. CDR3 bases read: TGTGCCAGCGCAGGGGAGGGGGAGACC. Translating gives CASAGEGET. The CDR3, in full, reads CASAGEGETQYF.

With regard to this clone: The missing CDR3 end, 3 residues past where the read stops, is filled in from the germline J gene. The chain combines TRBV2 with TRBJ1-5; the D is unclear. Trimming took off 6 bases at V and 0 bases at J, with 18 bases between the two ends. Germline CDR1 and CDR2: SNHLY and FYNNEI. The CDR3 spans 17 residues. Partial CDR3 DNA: TGTGCCAGCAGCGGATTTAAGCAGGCCAATAGCAATCAGCCC. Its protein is CASSGFKQANSNQP. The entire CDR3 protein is CASSGFKQANSNQPQHF.

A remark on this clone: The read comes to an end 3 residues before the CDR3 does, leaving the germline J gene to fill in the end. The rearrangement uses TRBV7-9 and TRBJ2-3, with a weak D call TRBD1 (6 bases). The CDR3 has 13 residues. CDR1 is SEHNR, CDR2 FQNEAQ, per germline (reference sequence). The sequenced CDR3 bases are TGTGCCAGCAGCTTCAAGGGGGATCAGCCG. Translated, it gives CASSFKGDQP. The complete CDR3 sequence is CASSFKGDQPQYF.

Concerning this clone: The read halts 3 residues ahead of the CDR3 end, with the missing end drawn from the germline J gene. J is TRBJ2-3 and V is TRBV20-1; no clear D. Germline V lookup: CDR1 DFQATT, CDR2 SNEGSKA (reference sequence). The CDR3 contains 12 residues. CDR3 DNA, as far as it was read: TGCAGTGCTAGTTTTATACAAGAGACG. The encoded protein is CSASFIQET. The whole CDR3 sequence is CSASFIQETQYF.

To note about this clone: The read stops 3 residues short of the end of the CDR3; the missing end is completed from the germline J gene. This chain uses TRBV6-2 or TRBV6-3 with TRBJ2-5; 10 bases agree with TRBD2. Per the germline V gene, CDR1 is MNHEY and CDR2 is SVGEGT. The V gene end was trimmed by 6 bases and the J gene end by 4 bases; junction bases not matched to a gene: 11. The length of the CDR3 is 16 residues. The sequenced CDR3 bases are TGTGCCAGCAGGCATCCAATTAGCGGGAGGAGAGAGACC. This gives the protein CASRHPISGRRET. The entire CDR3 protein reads CASRHPISGRRETQYF.

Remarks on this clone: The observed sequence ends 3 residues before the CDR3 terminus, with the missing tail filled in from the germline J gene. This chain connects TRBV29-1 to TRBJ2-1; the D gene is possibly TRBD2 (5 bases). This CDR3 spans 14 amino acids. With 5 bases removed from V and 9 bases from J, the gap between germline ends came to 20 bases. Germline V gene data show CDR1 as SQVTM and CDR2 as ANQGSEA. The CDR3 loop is CSVYRAGLGGEQFF. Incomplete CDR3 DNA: TGCAGCGTTTATCGTGCAGGCCTCGGAGGTGAG.

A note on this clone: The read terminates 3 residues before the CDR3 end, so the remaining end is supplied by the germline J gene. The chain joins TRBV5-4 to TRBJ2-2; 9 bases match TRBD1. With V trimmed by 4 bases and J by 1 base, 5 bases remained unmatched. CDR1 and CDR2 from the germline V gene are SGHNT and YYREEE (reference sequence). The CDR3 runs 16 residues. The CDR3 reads CASSDPGQGNTGELFF. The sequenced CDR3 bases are TGTGCCAGCAGCGATCCGGGACAGGGGAACACCGGGGAG. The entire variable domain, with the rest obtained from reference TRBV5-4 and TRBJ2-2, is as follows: ETGVTQSPTHLIKTRGQQVTLRCSSQSGHNTVSWYQQALGQGPQFIFQYYREEENGRGNFPPRFSGLQFPNYSSELNVNALELDDSALYLCASSDPGQGNTGELFFGEGSRLTVL.

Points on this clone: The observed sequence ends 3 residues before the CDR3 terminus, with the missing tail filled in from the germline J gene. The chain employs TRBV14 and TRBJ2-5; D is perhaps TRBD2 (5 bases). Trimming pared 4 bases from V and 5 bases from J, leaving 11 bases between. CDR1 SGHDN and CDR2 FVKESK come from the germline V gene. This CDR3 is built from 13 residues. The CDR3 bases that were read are TGTGCCAGCAGCCGTGGACTGTCGGAGACC. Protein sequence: CASSRGLSET. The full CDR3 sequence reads CASSRGLSETQYF.

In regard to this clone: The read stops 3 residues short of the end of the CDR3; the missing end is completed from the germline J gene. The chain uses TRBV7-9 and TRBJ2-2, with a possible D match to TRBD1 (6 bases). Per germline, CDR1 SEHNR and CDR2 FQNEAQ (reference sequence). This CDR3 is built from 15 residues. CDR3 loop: CASSATGQYNSPLFF. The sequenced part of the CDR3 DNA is TGTGCCAGCAGCGCGACAGGTCAATATAATTCACCG.

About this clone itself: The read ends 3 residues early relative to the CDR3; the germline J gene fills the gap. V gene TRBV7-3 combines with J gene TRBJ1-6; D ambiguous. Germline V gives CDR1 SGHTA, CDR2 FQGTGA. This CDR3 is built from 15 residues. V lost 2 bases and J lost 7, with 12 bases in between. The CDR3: CASSLSAAGNSPLHF. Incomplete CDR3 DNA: TGTGCCAGCAGCTTATCGGCTGCGGGAAATTCACCC.

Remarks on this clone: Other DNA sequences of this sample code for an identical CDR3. The sequenced CDR3 bases are TGTGCCAGTAGTATCCGGGGGGTGAATCATAATTCACCC. Translation gives CASSIRGVNHNSP. The full CDR3 reads CASSIRGVNHNSPLHF. The rearrangement uses TRBV19 and TRBJ1-6, with D perhaps matching TRBD1 (5 bases). The sequenced fragment ends 3 residues before the CDR3 boundary, so the rest is inferred from the germline J gene. Trimming took off 3 bases at V and 5 bases at J, with 14 bases between the two ends. CDR1 is LNHDA and CDR2 is SQIVND in the germline V gene (reference sequence). The CDR3 totals 16 residues.

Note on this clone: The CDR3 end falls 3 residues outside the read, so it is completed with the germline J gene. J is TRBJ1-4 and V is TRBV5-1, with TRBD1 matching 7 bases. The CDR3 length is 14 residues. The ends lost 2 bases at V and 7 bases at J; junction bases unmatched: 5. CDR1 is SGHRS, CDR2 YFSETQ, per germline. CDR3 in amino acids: CASSFQDRSEKLFF. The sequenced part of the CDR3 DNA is TGCGCCAGCAGCTTTCAGGACAGGTCTGAAAAA.